A selection of T cell receptor beta chains follows, all from one sample in a study of T-cell memory formation after mild COVID-19. One entry per CDR3 protein, called by TCRdb with MiXCR from the 5' RACE reads. The sample yields under 250,000 distinct CDR3 sequences, just over 15% seen once. Material for sequencing was PBMCs or a T cell subset sorted from them (not recorded which). These receptors all come from an adult woman who had mild COVID-19 (a few samples of this study predate the infection). Cell type and time point are not known. Both conserved end residues are part of each CDR3. The order of the fields is D gene, V gene, J gene, clone size, CDR3 DNA, CDR3 protein. D genes are given only for firm matches. A row's size may be missing; if present it is once, few, many or a size class.

D: NA; V: TRBV11-2; J: TRBJ2-1; size: few; DNA: TGTGCCAGCAGCCACGTTAGCTCCTACAATGAGCAGTTCTTC; CDR3: CASSHVSSYNEQFF
D: TRBD2; V: TRBV4-2; J: TRBJ2-7; size: NA; DNA: TGTGCCAGCAGCCAACTTGAGAGGGGGACTAGTAACTCCGAGCAGTACTTC; CDR3: CASSQLERGTSNSEQYF
D: NA; V: TRBV20-1; J: TRBJ2-3; size: NA; DNA: TGCAGTGCTACGGGACATTCGACAGATACGCAGTATTTT; CDR3: CSATGHSTDTQYF
D: NA; V: TRBV5-1; J: TRBJ2-1; size: few; DNA: TGCGCCAGCAGCTTGGGTGGCAGTTACTACAATGAGCAGTTCTTC; CDR3: CASSLGGSYYNEQFF
D: TRBD1; V: TRBV6-5; J: TRBJ1-5; size: few; DNA: TGTGCCAGCAGTTACGGGACAGGGGGCAATCAGCCCCAGCATTTT; CDR3: CASSYGTGGNQPQHF
D: NA; V: TRBV5-4; J: TRBJ2-7; size: NA; DNA: TGTGCCAGCAGACCCGGGACGGAGAGCTCCTACGAGCAGTACTTC; CDR3: CASRPGTESSYEQYF
D: NA; V: TRBV10-3; J: TRBJ2-1; size: NA; DNA: TGTGCCATCAGTGAGTCGGGGAGTGAGCAGTTCTTC; CDR3: CAISESGSEQFF
D: NA; V: TRBV12-3/TRBV12-4; J: TRBJ2-5; size: many; DNA: TGTGCCAGCAGTCCGCCACTAGGGGGAAGAGAGACCCAGTACTTC; CDR3: CASSPPLGGRETQYF
D: TRBD2; V: TRBV7-3; J: TRBJ2-1; size: few; DNA: TGTGCCAGCAGCAGGGGACTAGCGGGGGAGCAGTTCTTC; CDR3: CASSRGLAGEQFF
D: NA; V: TRBV5-6; J: TRBJ2-7; size: few; DNA: TGTGCCAGCAGCGAGAGGGAAGGGCGCGATTTTTACGAGCAGTACTTC; CDR3: CASSEREGRDFYEQYF
D: NA; V: TRBV20-1; J: TRBJ2-5; size: NA; DNA: TGCAGTGTTACGACGGTTAGAGAGACCCAGTACTTC; CDR3: CSVTTVRETQYF
D: NA; V: TRBV7-9; J: TRBJ2-1; size: few; DNA: TGTGCCAGCAGCCATAGGGCCGGGACAACGATCTACAATGAGCAGTTCTTC; CDR3: CASSHRAGTTIYNEQFF
D: NA; V: TRBV4-3; J: TRBJ2-5; size: few; DNA: TGCGCCAGCAGCCAAGGCCTTGACCGGTATGCCGGGGAGACCCAGTACTTC; CDR3: CASSQGLDRYAGETQYF
D: NA; V: TRBV3-1; J: TRBJ1-1; size: few; DNA: TGTGCCAGCAGCCAAATGGCAGCCAGAAGCACTGAAGCTTTCTTT; CDR3: CASSQMAARSTEAFF
D: NA; V: TRBV12-5; J: TRBJ2-2; size: NA; DNA: TGTGCTAGTGGTTTGAGTAGCGCTGGGGCCGGGGAGCTGTTTTTT; CDR3: CASGLSSAGAGELFF
D: NA; V: TRBV6-5; J: TRBJ1-3; size: NA; DNA: TGTGCCAGCAGCCCAGGGGTAGACGCTGGAAACACCATATATTTT; CDR3: CASSPGVDAGNTIYF
D: NA; V: TRBV7-2; J: TRBJ2-5; size: many; DNA: TGTGCCAGCAGTTTAGGCGGCAGCCAAGAGACCCAGTACTTC; CDR3: CASSLGGSQETQYF
D: TRBD2; V: TRBV7-3; J: TRBJ2-3; size: NA; DNA: TGTGCCAGCAGCGCAGGCGGGGGGCCTCACACAGATACGCAGTATTTT; CDR3: CASSAGGGPHTDTQYF
D: TRBD1; V: TRBV15; J: TRBJ2-6; size: few; DNA: TGTGCCACCTCGGGACAGCCCTACTCTGGGGCCAACGTCCTGACTTTC; CDR3: CATSGQPYSGANVLTF
D: TRBD2; V: TRBV5-1; J: TRBJ2-2; size: once; DNA: TGCGCCAGCAGGCGGGGGGACAACACCGGGGAGCTGTTTTTT; CDR3: CASRRGDNTGELFF
D: NA; V: TRBV9; J: TRBJ2-7; size: NA; DNA: TGTGCCAGCAGCGTAGCTGAGGACCAGCAGTACTTC; CDR3: CASSVAEDQQYF
D: TRBD2; V: TRBV20-1; J: TRBJ2-7; size: NA; DNA: TGCAGTGCTACTACTAGCGGGATCTCCTACGAGCAGTACTTC; CDR3: CSATTSGISYEQYF
D: NA; V: TRBV5-1; J: TRBJ1-1; size: few; DNA: TGCGCCAGCACCTTGGGTCAGGTGATGGACACTGAAGCTTTCTTT; CDR3: CASTLGQVMDTEAFF
D: TRBD2; V: TRBV5-6; J: TRBJ2-3; size: NA; DNA: TGTGCCAGCAGCCAGGGACTAGCGGGAGGGCCCAGTACAGATACGCAGTATTTT; CDR3: CASSQGLAGGPSTDTQYF
D: NA; V: TRBV29-1; J: TRBJ2-3; size: NA; DNA: TGCAGCGTTGAAGATGGCAGCGATACGCAGTATTTT; CDR3: CSVEDGSDTQYF
D: TRBD2; V: TRBV4-1; J: TRBJ2-1; size: NA; DNA: TGCGCCAGCAGCCGAGAGACTAGCGGGGGTTACAATGAGCAGTTCTTC; CDR3: CASSRETSGGYNEQFF
D: TRBD1; V: TRBV5-1; J: TRBJ1-1; size: NA; DNA: TGCGCCAGCAGCTTGGATAGGACAGGGGTCACTGAAGCTTTCTTT; CDR3: CASSLDRTGVTEAFF
D: NA; V: TRBV30; J: TRBJ2-7; size: few; DNA: TGTGCCTGGAGTGGATCCTACGAGCAGTACTTC; CDR3: CAWSGSYEQYF
D: NA; V: TRBV2; J: TRBJ2-4; size: NA; DNA: TGTGCCAGCGAAGGTCAGGGACCGGGGAGTATTAAGAACTTC; CDR3: CASEGQGPGSIKNF
D: TRBD2; V: TRBV5-1; J: TRBJ2-6; size: few; DNA: TGCGCCAGCAAAGTATTGGCGGGGGGGCCCCGTGGGGCCAACGTCCTGACTTTC; CDR3: CASKVLAGGPRGANVLTF
D: TRBD2; V: TRBV20-1; J: TRBJ2-7; size: few; DNA: TGCAGTGCTAGAGATGCTAGCGGGGGGGCTTACGAGCAGTACTTC; CDR3: CSARDASGGAYEQYF
D: TRBD2; V: TRBV3-1; J: TRBJ2-5; size: NA; DNA: TGTGCCAGCACCGGACTAGCGGGGGGTGTGGAGACCCAGTACTTC; CDR3: CASTGLAGGVETQYF
D: TRBD1; V: TRBV5-4; J: TRBJ1-2; size: NA; DNA: TGTGCCAGCAGCCCGAAACAGGGGGGATATGGCTACACCTTC; CDR3: CASSPKQGGYGYTF
D: TRBD1; V: TRBV6-1; J: TRBJ1-1; size: NA; DNA: TGTGCCAGCAGGGAGGGGGCATTGGACACTGAAGCTTTCTTT; CDR3: CASREGALDTEAFF
D: NA; V: TRBV19; J: TRBJ1-1; size: NA; DNA: TGTGCCAGTAGTCCCTCCGGGACAGAAGCTTTCTTT; CDR3: CASSPSGTEAFF
D: NA; V: TRBV12-3/TRBV12-4; J: TRBJ2-5; size: many; DNA: TGTGCCAGCAGTTTGGGGGGGCGCGACAGGGAGACCCAGTACTTC; CDR3: CASSLGGRDRETQYF
D: NA; V: TRBV4-2; J: TRBJ1-2; size: NA; DNA: TGTGCCAGCACCTCTGACGGTCAGGGATTTTATGGCTACACCTTC; CDR3: CASTSDGQGFYGYTF
D: NA; V: TRBV2; J: TRBJ1-2; size: many; DNA: TGTGCCAGCAGCCTGGGCCGGCAATCCACCCCGGGAGGCTACACCTTC; CDR3: CASSLGRQSTPGGYTF
D: TRBD1; V: TRBV9; J: TRBJ2-3; size: few; DNA: TGTGCCAGCAGCCTTGACAGGGTAGTGTCAGATACGCAGTATTTT; CDR3: CASSLDRVVSDTQYF
D: NA; V: TRBV4-1; J: TRBJ1-1; size: NA; DNA: TGCGCCAGCAGCCAAGAGGCCCATATTTCTGAAGCTTTCTTT; CDR3: CASSQEAHISEAFF
D: NA; V: TRBV19; J: TRBJ2-7; size: few; DNA: TGTGCCAGTAGTATAGGGACAGAGGGGACCTACGAGCAGTACTTC; CDR3: CASSIGTEGTYEQYF
D: TRBD2; V: TRBV5-4; J: TRBJ2-7; size: NA; DNA: TGTGCCAGCAGCCCAGCTAGCGGGAAATCCTACGAGCAGTACTTC; CDR3: CASSPASGKSYEQYF
D: TRBD2; V: TRBV6-5; J: TRBJ2-1; size: NA; DNA: TGTGCCAGCAGTCCGGGACTAGCGGGAGGAAACGTAAATGAGCAGTTCTTC; CDR3: CASSPGLAGGNVNEQFF
D: TRBD2; V: TRBV11-3; J: TRBJ2-2; size: few; DNA: TGTGCCAGCAGCTTACGCGGGAGGCGGAGCACCGGGGAGCTGTTTTTT; CDR3: CASSLRGRRSTGELFF
D: TRBD2; V: TRBV9; J: TRBJ2-3; size: NA; DNA: TGTGCCAGCAGCGTAGACGGTATCGGGGGGGACACAGATACGCAGTATTTT; CDR3: CASSVDGIGGDTDTQYF
D: TRBD1; V: TRBV7-3; J: TRBJ2-3; size: NA; DNA: TGTGCCAGCAGCGTACCCTGGGACAGCACCACAGATACGCAGTATTTT; CDR3: CASSVPWDSTTDTQYF